A selection of T cell receptor beta chains follows, all from one sample in a study of graft-versus-host responses after intestinal transplantation. Antigen specificity for these receptors is unknown. Method: immunoSEQ multiplex PCR; TCRdb's copy keeps in-frame clones and lacks some. The sample carries approximately 130,000 clones, roughly nine tenths recorded once. The sample consisted of unstimulated CD4+ T cells sorted from spleen or lymph node cells, taken before intestinal transplant. The receptors come from a human donor who received an intestinal transplant. Each CDR3 is given with its conserved first and last residue. A D gene is named only where the DNA matches it firmly. Size tells how often a clone was seen (once, few, many) or the class of an expanded clone, and some rows leave it out.

d_call: NA
j_call: TRBJ2-7
clone_size: once
v_call: TRBV5-4
cdr3_aa: CASTPGGGGRYEQYF
cdr3_nt: TGTGCCAGCACCCCCGGTGGAGGGGGCCGATACGAGCAGTACTTC

d_call: NA
j_call: TRBJ2-6
clone_size: NA
v_call: TRBV5-1
cdr3_aa: CASSLPDSSGANVLTF
cdr3_nt: TGCGCCAGCAGCCTACCGGACAGCTCTGGGGCCAACGTCCTGACTTTC

d_call: TRBD2
j_call: TRBJ2-3
clone_size: once
v_call: TRBV11-3
cdr3_aa: CASSLGRGGLANTQYF
cdr3_nt: TGTGCCAGCAGCTTAGGGCGGGGGGGCCTCGCGAATACGCAGTATTTT

d_call: NA
j_call: TRBJ2-1
clone_size: NA
v_call: TRBV11-2
cdr3_aa: CASSFGRANEQFF
cdr3_nt: TGTGCCAGCAGCTTTGGCAGGGCCAATGAGCAGTTCTTC

d_call: TRBD1
j_call: TRBJ2-4
clone_size: once
v_call: TRBV28
cdr3_aa: CASSYLAGTEVPQYF
cdr3_nt: TGTGCCAGCAGTTACCTGGCCGGGACAGAGGTCCCCCAGTACTTC

d_call: NA
j_call: TRBJ2-1
clone_size: NA
v_call: TRBV10-1
cdr3_aa: CASSDSSYNEQFF
cdr3_nt: TGCGCCAGCAGTGATAGCTCCTACAATGAGCAGTTCTTC

d_call: NA
j_call: TRBJ1-5
clone_size: NA
v_call: TRBV5-1
cdr3_aa: CASSFDRNQPQHF
cdr3_nt: TGCGCCAGCAGCTTTGACAGAAATCAGCCCCAGCATTTT

d_call: NA
j_call: TRBJ2-1
clone_size: NA
v_call: TRBV6-1
cdr3_aa: CASSDLGSLHNEQFF
cdr3_nt: TGTGCCAGCAGTGACCTGGGTAGTCTCCACAATGAGCAGTTCTTC

d_call: NA
j_call: TRBJ1-4
clone_size: NA
v_call: TRBV5-1
cdr3_aa: CASSLSGTATATNEKLFF
cdr3_nt: TGCGCCAGCAGCTTGTCCGGGACGGCAACAGCAACTAATGAAAAACTGTTTTTT

d_call: NA
j_call: TRBJ1-2
clone_size: NA
v_call: TRBV9
cdr3_aa: CASSFTLGGVGYTF
cdr3_nt: TGTGCCAGCAGCTTTACCCTAGGCGGGGTCGGCTACACCTTC

d_call: TRBD1
j_call: TRBJ2-1
clone_size: NA
v_call: TRBV5-4
cdr3_aa: CASSRAGGRGSYNEQFF
cdr3_nt: TGTGCCAGCAGCCGGGCAGGGGGAAGAGGCTCCTACAATGAGCAGTTCTTC

d_call: TRBD2
j_call: TRBJ2-7
clone_size: NA
v_call: TRBV5-1
cdr3_aa: CASSPFRAGGDYEQYF
cdr3_nt: TGCGCCAGCAGCCCTTTCAGGGCGGGGGGAGACTACGAGCAGTACTTC

d_call: NA
j_call: TRBJ2-7
clone_size: NA
v_call: TRBV4-2
cdr3_aa: CASSQDAGYEQYF
cdr3_nt: TGTGCCAGCAGCCAAGATGCAGGCTACGAGCAGTACTTC

d_call: NA
j_call: TRBJ2-7
clone_size: NA
v_call: TRBV4-1
cdr3_aa: CASSQEGYEQYF
cdr3_nt: TGCGCCAGCAGCCAAGAAGGGTACGAGCAGTACTTC

d_call: NA
j_call: TRBJ2-3
clone_size: once
v_call: TRBV6-4
cdr3_aa: CASGTADTQYF
cdr3_nt: TGTGCCAGCGGAACAGCAGATACGCAGTATTTT

d_call: NA
j_call: TRBJ1-2
clone_size: NA
v_call: TRBV18
cdr3_aa: CASSPPDRWSFGYTF
cdr3_nt: TGTGCCAGCTCACCACCGGATAGGTGGTCCTTCGGCTACACCTTC

d_call: NA
j_call: TRBJ1-1
clone_size: NA
v_call: TRBV11-2
cdr3_aa: CASSQRVGDNTEAFF
cdr3_nt: TGTGCCAGCAGCCAGCGGGTCGGGGACAACACTGAAGCTTTCTTT

d_call: NA
j_call: TRBJ1-6
clone_size: NA
v_call: TRBV6-6
cdr3_aa: CASCRDQNSPLHF
cdr3_nt: TGTGCCAGTTGCCGGGACCAAAATTCACCCCTCCACTTT

d_call: TRBD2
j_call: TRBJ2-7
clone_size: NA
v_call: TRBV4-2
cdr3_aa: CASSQDWLAGGEQYF
cdr3_nt: TGTGCCAGCAGCCAAGATTGGCTAGCGGGGGGTGAGCAGTACTTC

d_call: NA
j_call: TRBJ2-3
clone_size: NA
v_call: TRBV2
cdr3_aa: CASKGVGTDTQYF
cdr3_nt: TGTGCCAGTAAAGGGGTAGGCACAGATACGCAGTATTTT

d_call: NA
j_call: TRBJ2-2
clone_size: NA
v_call: TRBV5-1
cdr3_aa: CASSLGGEQNTGELFF
cdr3_nt: TGCGCCAGCAGCTTGGGGGGGGAGCAGAACACCGGGGAGCTGTTTTTT

d_call: NA
j_call: TRBJ1-5
clone_size: once
v_call: TRBV2
cdr3_aa: CASSASTLSNSNQPQHF
cdr3_nt: TGTGCCAGCAGTGCTAGTACGCTTTCGAATAGCAATCAGCCCCAGCATTTT

d_call: NA
j_call: TRBJ2-2
clone_size: NA
v_call: TRBV11-2
cdr3_aa: CASSLARTAGPTNTGELFF
cdr3_nt: TGTGCCAGCAGCTTAGCCAGGACGGCGGGACCCACGAACACCGGGGAGCTGTTTTTT

d_call: TRBD1
j_call: TRBJ1-2
clone_size: NA
v_call: TRBV12-5
cdr3_aa: CASGFGTGEYGYTF
cdr3_nt: TGTGCTAGTGGTTTCGGGACAGGGGAATATGGCTACACCTTC

d_call: TRBD1
j_call: TRBJ1-2
clone_size: NA
v_call: TRBV5-1
cdr3_aa: CASSQYRGDYGYTF
cdr3_nt: TGCGCCAGCAGTCAGTACAGGGGGGACTATGGCTACACCTTC